This T cell receptor (beta chain) was sequenced in a study of PD-L1 blockade in urothelial cancer. Study-wide context: Median T cell yield per blood sample was 120,000 to 150,000 cells.

The time point denotes: pretreatment peripheral blood. Patients in the study were battling locally advanced or metastatic urothelial carcinoma. The V segment lost 5 bases and the J segment 3 bases; nucleotides outside the gene matches: 8. This CDR3 is 16 amino acids long. In germline, CDR1 is LNHDA, CDR2 SQIVND (reference sequence). Whole-study results and caveats: Better survival was predicted when blood TCR clonality before treatment fell below the median.

Comments on this clone: The antigen remains unidentified.

Every PCR was spiked with synthetic TCR analog templates. TCRdb's copy holds only in-frame clones and misses some; the assay was immunoSEQ multiplex PCR. There are some 63,000 clones in the sample; roughly 76% occur only once, and roughly 5% lies in the top ten. The J gene is TRBJ2-1, the V gene TRBV19; 9 bases fit TRBD1. This clonotype was sampled from a man between 65 and 79 years old with urothelial cancer. The starting material was PBMCs, obtained around atezolizumab (anti-PD-L1) treatment. The CDR3 sequence is CASSFPGTGIYNEQFF. CDR3 bases: TGTGCCAGTAGTTTCCCCGGGACAGGGATCTACAATGAGCAGTTCTTC.